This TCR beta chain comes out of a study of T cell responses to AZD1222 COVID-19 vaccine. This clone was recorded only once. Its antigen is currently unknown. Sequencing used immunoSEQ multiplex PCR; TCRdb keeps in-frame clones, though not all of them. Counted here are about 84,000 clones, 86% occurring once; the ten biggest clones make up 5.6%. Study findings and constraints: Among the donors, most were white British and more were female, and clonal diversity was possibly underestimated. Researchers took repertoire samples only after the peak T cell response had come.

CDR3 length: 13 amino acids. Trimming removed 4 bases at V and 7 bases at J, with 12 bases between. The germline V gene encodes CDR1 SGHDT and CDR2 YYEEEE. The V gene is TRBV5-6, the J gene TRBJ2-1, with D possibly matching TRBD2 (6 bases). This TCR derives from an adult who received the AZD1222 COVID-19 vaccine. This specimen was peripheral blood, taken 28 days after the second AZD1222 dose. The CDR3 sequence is CASSGGTRNEQFF. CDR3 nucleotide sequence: TGTGCCAGCAGCGGCGGGACTCGTAATGAGCAGTTCTTC.